The 32 T cell receptor beta chains reported below all come from one sample, sequenced in a study of T cells in localized non-small cell lung cancer. The method was immunoSEQ multiplex PCR; TCRdb's version includes in-frame clones alone and lacks a portion of them. The data show over a thousand clones, roughly 25% seen once. The sequenced sample was lung tumor tissue, obtained before any cancer treatment. All receptors come from a man between 35 and 75 years old with stage I squamous cell lung carcinoma.

This chain connects TRBV25-1 to TRBJ2-2, with D tentatively TRBD2 (5 bases). The CDR3 sequence is 17 residues long. The V gene's germline CDR1 is MGHDK and CDR2 SYGVNS. V gave up 3 bases and J gave up 0 bases, with 14 bases separating them. In DNA, the CDR3 is TGTGCCAGCAGTGATAGGGAGACTACCACGAACACCGGGGAGCTGTTTTTT. It specifies CASSDRETTTNTGELFF.

This clone was observed a handful of times. V usage is TRBV28 and J usage is TRBJ1-1; a possible D gene is TRBD1 (5 bases). The length of the CDR3 is 14 residues. With 3 bases removed from V and 1 base from J, the gap between germline ends came to 9 bases. CDR1 and CDR2 (germline): MDHEN, SYDVKM. In DNA, the CDR3 is TGTGCCAGCAGTTTTCGGGGCGGGAACACTGAAGCTTTCTTT. This sequence encodes CASSFRGGNTEAFF. Filled out from reference TRBV28 and TRBJ1-1, the complete variable domain reads DVKVTQSSRYLVKRTGEKVFLECVQDMDHENMFWYRQDPGLGLRLIYFSYDVKMKEKGDIPEGYSVSREKKERFSLILESASTNQTSMYLCASSFRGGNTEAFFGQGTRLTVV.

This clone is large within its sample. The rearrangement uses TRBV30 and TRBJ1-2, with D unclear. V lost 1 base and J lost 2, with 8 bases in between. Germline lookup yields CDR1 GTSNPN and CDR2 SVGIG (reference sequence). CDR3 length: 13 residues. The DNA of the CDR3 is TGTGCCTGGAGTGCCACAATAAACTATGGCTACACCTTC. Translated, it gives CAWSATINYGYTF.

The chain couples TRBV19 to TRBJ2-7; maybe TRBD1 (5 bases). CDR3 size: 13 residues. Germline CDR1 and CDR2: LNHDA and SQIVND (reference sequence). V was pared by 2 bases and J by 5 bases, with 10 bases between. The CDR3 region has the DNA TGTGCCAGTAGTATATGGTCAGGGCACGAGCAGTACTTC. This encodes CASSIWSGHEQYF.

J is TRBJ2-7 and V is TRBV6-8; the match to TRBD2 covers 14 bases. The CDR3 spans 15 residues. Losses at the gene ends were 10 bases for V and 2 bases for J; bases not matched to a gene: 7. Germline V gene lookup returns CDR1 MNHGY and CDR2 SAAAGT. The CDR3 is CAIRRLAGGTYEQYF. CDR3 nucleotide sequence: TGTGCCATCAGAAGACTAGCGGGAGGGACCTACGAGCAGTACTTC.

The chain uses TRBV30 and TRBJ1-2; the match to TRBD1 covers 7 bases. This CDR3 has 15 amino acids. In germline, CDR1 is GTSNPN, CDR2 SVGIG (reference sequence). Unmatched junction bases numbered 8, after V lost 0 bases and J lost 4 bases. CDR3 sequence reads: CAWSVGTAAGYGYTF. The CDR3 bases are TGTGCCTGGAGTGTGGGGACAGCCGCCGGCTATGGCTACACCTTC. Full variable domain (remainder filled in from reference TRBV30 and TRBJ1-2): SQTIHQWPATLVQPVGSPLSLECTVEGTSNPNLYWYRQAAGRGLQLLFYSVGIGQISSEVPQNLSASRPQDRQFILSSKKLLLSDSGFYLCAWSVGTAAGYGYTFGSGTRLTVV.

Only a few counts were recorded for this clone. The gene calls are TRBV18 and TRBJ2-2; no reliable D call. Germline lookup yields CDR1 KGHSH and CDR2 LQKENI. The CDR3 consists of 13 residues. V was clipped by 2 bases and J by 7 bases, with 8 bases between them. The CDR3 region is CASSPSFNGELFF. CDR3 nucleotides: TGTGCCAGCTCACCAAGTTTCAACGGGGAGCTGTTTTTT.

This clone ranks as medium-sized. The chain carries TRBV11-3 and TRBJ2-5, with TRBD2 identical over 12 bases. Looked up from germline, CDR1 is SGHNT and CDR2 is YENEEA. CDR3 length: 15 amino acids. Losses at the gene ends were 5 bases for V and 5 bases for J; bases not matched to a gene: 6. CDR3: CASSPTSGGWETQYF. DNA for the CDR3: TGTGCCAGCAGCCCGACTAGCGGGGGATGGGAGACCCAGTACTTC.

CDR3 loop: CASSPDSGTGFSGANVLTF. The DNA for the CDR3 is TGTGCCAGCAGTCCTGACTCCGGGACAGGGTTCTCTGGGGCCAACGTCCTGACTTTC. V gene TRBV28 combines with J gene TRBJ2-6, with TRBD1 matching 9 bases. The trim removed 5 bases at V and 0 bases at J, leaving 11 bases unmatched. CDR1 and CDR2 (germline): MDHEN, SYDVKM. The length of the CDR3 is 19 residues.

The V call is TRBV19, the J call TRBJ1-4; no clear D gene. Per the germline V gene, CDR1 is LNHDA and CDR2 is SQIVND (reference sequence). Trimming pared 11 bases from V and 2 bases from J, leaving 33 bases between. The length of the CDR3 is 20 residues. The CDR3 bases are TGTGCCCATAGCATGGCAGGACGCCTGACGCCCCCGGCCACTAATGAAAAACTGTTTTTT. Its translation is CAHSMAGRLTPPATNEKLFF.

V usage is TRBV11-3 and J usage is TRBJ1-6, with D perhaps TRBD1 (5 bases). The CDR3 runs 15 residues. Trimming stripped 0 bases from V and 9 bases from J, with 12 bases between. Germline V gene data show CDR1 as SGHNT and CDR2 as YENEEA. The CDR3 reads CASSLEAGSFSPLHF. CDR3 DNA: TGTGCCAGCAGCTTAGAGGCAGGGTCTTTTTCACCCCTCCACTTT.

By sample share, this clone is large. The chain joins TRBV11-3 to TRBJ1-5; no definite D call. The CDR3 spans 15 residues. Trimming left V 5 bases short and J 3 bases short, with 14 bases between. Looked up from germline, CDR1 is SGHNT and CDR2 is YENEEA. The CDR3 sequence is CASSLTGGDNQPQHF. The CDR3 DNA sequence: TGTGCCAGCAGCCTCACGGGCGGAGACAATCAGCCCCAGCATTTT.

The chain uses TRBV30 and TRBJ1-2; perhaps TRBD1 as D (5 bases). Germline V gene lookup returns CDR1 GTSNPN and CDR2 SVGIG (reference sequence). The CDR3 runs to 15 residues. V was cut by 0 bases and J by 7 bases, with 18 bases left in between. CDR3 DNA sequence: TGTGCCTGGAGTGTATGGGACGGGCTGGGGGGTGGCTACACCTTC. Translating gives CAWSVWDGLGGGYTF.

The table lists this clone with a few counts. The rearrangement joins TRBV9 to TRBJ2-7; TRBD2 agrees at 8 bases. The V gene's germline CDR1 is SGDLS and CDR2 YYNGEE. V shed 2 bases and J 5 bases; nucleotides not matched to a gene: 3. The CDR3 sequence is 13 residues long. DNA for the CDR3: TGTGCCAGCAGCGTCGGACTAGCAGACGAGCAGTACTTC. Translating gives CASSVGLADEQYF.

The V gene is TRBV18, the J gene TRBJ2-3, with D perhaps matching TRBD2 (5 bases). The V end was cut by 11 bases, the J end by 0 bases, with 9 bases between. CDR1 is KGHSH and CDR2 is LQKENI in the germline V gene. This CDR3 has 12 residues. CDR3: CAAGTSTDTQYF. The CDR3 nucleotides read TGTGCCGCGGGTACTAGCACAGATACGCAGTATTTT.

The chain joins TRBV29-1 to TRBJ2-3; 9 bases line up with TRBD2. CDR1 is SQVTM, CDR2 ANQGSEA, per germline. CDR3 length: 14 residues. V shed 6 bases and J 0 bases; nucleotides not matched to a gene: 4. CDR3 loop: CSVAGGVSTDTQYF. The CDR3 DNA reads as TGCAGCGTGGCGGGGGGGGTGAGCACAGATACGCAGTATTTT.

This chain uses TRBV29-1 with TRBJ2-7; D possibly uses TRBD1 or TRBD2 (5 bases each). Germline V gene lookup returns CDR1 SQVTM and CDR2 ANQGSEA. Trimming stripped 7 bases from V and 3 bases from J, with 19 bases between. This CDR3 has 14 residues. The CDR3 bases are TGCAGCGCAGGGTCCAGGGACGGAGGCTACGAGCAGTACTTC. This translates into CSAGSRDGGYEQYF.

In its sample, this clone ranks as large. The rearrangement uses TRBV6-8 and TRBJ2-1, with D maybe TRBD1 (5 bases). CDR3 length equals 16 residues. CDR1 and CDR2 (germline): MNHGY, SAAAGT. V dropped 6 bases and J dropped 3 bases, with 18 bases sitting between them. The CDR3 reads CASRTPNQGIYNEQFF. Here the CDR3 DNA reads TGTGCCAGCAGGACCCCAAACCAGGGAATCTACAATGAGCAGTTCTTC.

This clone is deemed large (0.1 to 1%). The chain employs TRBV18 and TRBJ2-6; D is uncertain. Between the trimmed V and J ends, which lost 3 bases and 0 bases, there was a span of 0 bases. Per germline, CDR1 KGHSH and CDR2 LQKENI. The CDR3 covers 13 residues. CDR3 protein: CASSPSGANVLTF. The CDR3, as DNA: TGTGCCAGCTCACCCTCTGGGGCCAACGTCCTGACTTTC.

This rearrangement joins TRBV9 to TRBJ1-1; a weak D match, TRBD1 (6 bases). Trimming removed 4 bases at V and 3 bases at J, with 13 bases between. The CDR3 contains 14 residues. The V gene's germline CDR1 is SGDLS and CDR2 YYNGEE. The CDR3 DNA follows: TGTGCCAGCAGCCGGACAGCTCTGGACACTGAAGCTTTCTTT. It yields the protein CASSRTALDTEAFF.

This rearrangement joins TRBV29-1 to TRBJ1-1, with TRBD1 matching over 9 bases. Trimming at V came to 6 bases and at J to 5 bases, leaving 7 bases not matched to a gene. The germline V gene has CDR1 SQVTM and CDR2 ANQGSEA. The CDR3 totals 13 residues. The CDR3 coding sequence is TGCAGCGTCGGGACAGGGTTAGGGACTGAAGCTTTCTTT. This sequence encodes CSVGTGLGTEAFF.

This clone is labeled large. The chain couples TRBV9 to TRBJ1-3, with a possible D match to TRBD1 (6 bases). Trimming took off 5 bases at V and 0 bases at J, with 12 bases between the two ends. The germline CDR1 and CDR2 sequences are SGDLS and YYNGEE. This CDR3 spans 15 amino acids. CDR3 residues: CASSEQGGSGNTIYF. In DNA, the CDR3 is TGTGCCAGCAGTGAACAGGGTGGCTCTGGAAACACCATATATTTT.

The chain employs TRBV19 and TRBJ2-3, with a weak D call TRBD1 (5 bases). Deletions cut 7 bases from V and 4 bases from J, with 18 bases between. The CDR3 runs 15 residues. CDR1 is LNHDA, CDR2 SQIVND, per germline (reference sequence). CDR3 DNA sequence: TGTGCCAGTAACAGGTGGGGAAGTTCTTCAGATACGCAGTATTTT. It is translated as CASNRWGSSSDTQYF.

This clone is labeled as medium-sized. The J gene is TRBJ2-3, the V gene TRBV11-3, with 8 bases that match TRBD1. V lost 3 bases, J lost 6 bases, and 5 bases stayed unmatched. The CDR3 totals 14 residues. The V gene's germline CDR1 is SGHNT and CDR2 YENEEA. The CDR3 loop is CASSFDRGLDTQYF. CDR3 coding DNA: TGTGCCAGCAGCTTCGACAGGGGCCTTGATACGCAGTATTTT.

The chain couples TRBV5-1 to TRBJ2-5; 11 bases fit TRBD1. V trimming: 0 bases; J trimming: 5 bases; junction bases outside the gene matches: 9. Germline loops: CDR1 SGHRS, CDR2 YFSETQ. This CDR3 region has 17 residues. DNA of the CDR3: TGCGCCAGCAGCTTGGGGACAGGGGGCGTAGGTCGGGAGACCCAGTACTTC. Its protein product is CASSLGTGGVGRETQYF.

This chain uses TRBV6-7 with TRBJ2-6; no firm D call. TRBV6-7 carries the ORF label, with uncertain function. Trimming removed 6 bases from V and 4 bases from J, with 7 bases in between. CDR3 length equals 13 residues. The CDR3 coding sequence is TGTGCCAGCAGCCTCCTCGGGGCCAACGTCCTGACTTTC. Translation: CASSLLGANVLTF.

The rearrangement links TRBV18 to TRBJ1-3; the D gene is possibly TRBD1 (6 bases). V was pared by 3 bases and J by 4 bases, with 13 bases between. Germline values: CDR1 KGHSH, CDR2 LQKENI. This CDR3 contains 15 residues. CDR3 DNA sequence: TGTGCCAGCTCACCTGACCCCACAGGGGGAAACACCATATATTTT. The encoded protein is CASSPDPTGGNTIYF.

The chain is built from TRBV9 and TRBJ2-3; weak D call: TRBD1 (6 bases). This CDR3 comprises 15 residues. Germline CDR1 and CDR2: SGDLS and YYNGEE. The germline V and J ends were trimmed by 3 bases and 5 bases, with 16 bases remaining between them. The CDR3 loop reads CASSGRWDTEDTQYF. The CDR3 nucleotides are TGTGCCAGCAGCGGCCGTTGGGACACCGAAGATACGCAGTATTTT.

A few counts support this clone. The J gene is TRBJ1-2, the V gene TRBV11-3, with D unresolved. V was trimmed by 5 bases and J by 6 bases, leaving 16 bases between them. This CDR3 spans 14 amino acids. The germline V gene has CDR1 SGHNT and CDR2 YENEEA. The CDR3 is CASSDRQTVNGYTF. CDR3 DNA: TGTGCCAGCAGCGATCGGCAGACCGTTAATGGCTACACCTTC.

In its sample, this clone is large. The V gene is TRBV28, the J gene TRBJ1-2, with TRBD1 matching 7 bases. With V trimmed by 6 bases and J by 8 bases, 12 bases remained unmatched. This CDR3 is 14 amino acids long. Germline V lookup: CDR1 MDHEN, CDR2 SYDVKM. The CDR3 is CASRAGNRGEGYTF. CDR3 in DNA: TGTGCCAGCAGGGCCGGGAACAGGGGAGAAGGCTACACCTTC.

This clone was detected a few times. The V call is TRBV11-3, the J call TRBJ2-2; TRBD1 matches at 7 bases. V was clipped by 6 bases and J by 7 bases; unmatched bases: 8. CDR1 SGHNT and CDR2 YENEEA come from the germline V gene. This CDR3 contains 14 residues. CDR3 sequence reads: CASRGQTPSGELFF. The CDR3 nucleotides are TGTGCCAGCAGGGGACAGACCCCAAGCGGGGAGCTGTTTTTT.

The CDR3 is CASSREGQGSGNTIYF. The CDR3 DNA reads as TGCGCCAGCAGCCGCGAGGGACAGGGATCCGGAAACACCATATATTTT. The J gene is TRBJ1-3, the V gene TRBV5-1; 9 bases map to TRBD1. The J segment lost 4 bases and the V segment lost 4 bases, leaving 9 bases of the junction unmatched. Germline V gives CDR1 SGHRS, CDR2 YFSETQ. The CDR3 length is 16 residues.